The rows below give T cell receptor beta chains drawn from one sample of a study of T cells after yellow fever vaccination. MiXCR was run by TCRdb on the 5' RACE reads, yielding one entry per CDR3 protein. Seen here are about 510,000 distinct CDR3 sequences, roughly 22% observed once, and the top ten hold 16%. The sample here was PBMCs, taken less than 25 days after the first yellow fever vaccination. The source is a young man who received the YFV17D yellow fever vaccine. The CDR3 runs from the conserved cysteine through the conserved F or W. A D gene is named only where the DNA matches it firmly. Not all rows give a size; the values are once, few, many and, for expanded clones, a class.

D: NA
V: TRBV7-9
J: TRBJ2-3
size: few
DNA: TGTGCCAGCAGCTTAAGACTAGGTGATACGCAGTATTTT
CDR3: CASSLRLGDTQYF

D: NA
V: TRBV7-9
J: TRBJ1-1
size: few
DNA: TGTGCCAGCAGCTTAGGAACCCGGACTGAAGCTTTCTTT
CDR3: CASSLGTRTEAFF

D: NA
V: TRBV5-1
J: TRBJ1-2
size: NA
DNA: TGCGCCAGCAGCTTGGACACCGGGGACTATGGCTACACCTTC
CDR3: CASSLDTGDYGYTF

D: NA
V: TRBV5-1
J: TRBJ2-2
size: NA
DNA: TGCGCCAGCAGCCGGACTGTTCAGACCGGGGAGCTGTTTTTT
CDR3: CASSRTVQTGELFF

D: NA
V: TRBV20-1
J: TRBJ2-3
size: NA
DNA: TGCAGTGCTTCTCACTCTGAGCGAGTCACAGATACGCAGTATTTT
CDR3: CSASHSERVTDTQYF

D: NA
V: TRBV7-2
J: TRBJ1-5
size: NA
DNA: TGTGCCAGCGGCCTAAGGTTGACGAGCAATCAGCCCCAGCATTTT
CDR3: CASGLRLTSNQPQHF

D: NA
V: TRBV11-3
J: TRBJ2-1
size: few
DNA: TGTGCCAGCAGCCCCTCCGGGTGGAATGAGCAGTTCTTC
CDR3: CASSPSGWNEQFF

D: NA
V: TRBV10-2
J: TRBJ1-2
size: few
DNA: TGCGCCAGCAGTGAATGGCGAGACTATGGCTACACCTTC
CDR3: CASSEWRDYGYTF

D: NA
V: TRBV29-1
J: TRBJ2-7
size: NA
DNA: TGCAGCGTTGCGAGCGGACGGCCAATCGATCAGTACTTC
CDR3: CSVASGRPIDQYF

D: NA
V: TRBV5-1
J: TRBJ2-7
size: many
DNA: TGCGCCAGCAGCTTGGCCCACGGCGGATCCTTCTGGTACGAGCAGTACTTC
CDR3: CASSLAHGGSFWYEQYF

D: TRBD2
V: TRBV12-3/TRBV12-4
J: TRBJ2-7
size: many
DNA: TGTGCCAGCAGGGAAGATGTAGCGGGGGGGTACGAGCAGTACTTC
CDR3: CASREDVAGGYEQYF

D: NA
V: TRBV9
J: TRBJ2-1
size: many
DNA: TGTGCCAGCAGCGCGGGCGACGGATACCTCTACAATGAGCAGTTCTTC
CDR3: CASSAGDGYLYNEQFF

D: TRBD1
V: TRBV27
J: TRBJ1-1
size: few
DNA: TGTGCCAGCAGTCCTAGACAGGGGACCACTGAAGCTTTCTTT
CDR3: CASSPRQGTTEAFF

D: NA
V: TRBV5-1
J: TRBJ2-5
size: NA
DNA: TGCGCCAGCAGCTTGGCCGGATTCGGAGAGGAGACCCAGTACTTC
CDR3: CASSLAGFGEETQYF

D: NA
V: TRBV7-9
J: TRBJ2-6
size: NA
DNA: TGTGCCAGCAGCTTAGGCGAACAGAGCTCTGGGGCCAACGTCCTGACTTTC
CDR3: CASSLGEQSSGANVLTF